These 24 T cell receptor beta chains were sequenced from one sample in a study of blood T cell repertoires in COVID-19. Generated by immunoSEQ multiplex PCR, the TCRdb table keeps only in-frame clones and is missing some. Altogether around 300,000 clones are present, 90% being singletons, with the ten largest covering 2.9%. Sequenced sample: peripheral blood. These receptors all stem from a woman younger than 45 with COVID-19, enrolled during active disease.

The rearrangement uses TRBV5-8 and TRBJ2-1, with TRBD2 as a possible D gene (6 bases). The germline CDR1 and CDR2 sequences are SGHTS and YDEGEE. The CDR3 totals 14 residues. V gave up 4 bases and J gave up 8 bases, with 16 bases separating them. The CDR3 DNA follows: TGTGCCAGCAGCGAAGGACGGGGGATAGATGAGCAGTTCTTC. It specifies CASSEGRGIDEQFF.

Written as DNA, the CDR3 is TGTGCCAGCAGCTTAGCCCCAGGTCGAGAAGCTTTCTTT. Its protein product is CASSLAPGREAFF. The chain recombines TRBV7-9 with TRBJ1-1; no clear D gene. The V gene lost 0 bases and the J gene lost 8 bases, with 10 bases spanning the gap. The CDR3 covers 13 residues. Germline V gene sequence: CDR1 SEHNR, CDR2 FQNEAQ (reference sequence).

The gene calls are TRBV19 and TRBJ1-5; the match to TRBD1 covers 10 bases. CDR3 length: 15 residues. Trimming took 3 bases from V and 6 from J; bases not matched to a gene: 5. The germline V gene encodes CDR1 LNHDA and CDR2 SQIVND (reference sequence). The CDR3 coding sequence is TGTGCCAGTAGTATCGGGACAGGGGTAGGTCAGCCCCAGCATTTT. As protein: CASSIGTGVGQPQHF. The full variable domain, in which reference TRBV19 and TRBJ1-5 provide the parts outside the CDR3, is DGGITQSPKYLFRKEGQNVTLSCEQNLNHDAMYWYRQDPGQGLRLIYYSQIVNDFQKGDIAEGYSVSREKKESFPLTVTSAQKNPTAFYLCASSIGTGVGQPQHFGDGTRLSIL.

V usage is TRBV2 and J usage is TRBJ1-5; tentative D call: TRBD1 (6 bases). With 8 bases removed from V and 7 bases from J, the gap between germline ends came to 12 bases. This CDR3 has 12 residues. The germline V gene encodes CDR1 SNHLY and CDR2 FYNNEI. The DNA for the CDR3 is TGTGCCAGCCCAACGAGGGGGCAGCCCCAGCATTTT. Translating it yields CASPTRGQPQHF.

This chain connects TRBV9 to TRBJ1-6, with D hard to call. The CDR3 contains 13 residues. CDR1 and CDR2 from the germline V gene are SGDLS and YYNGEE. The V gene lost 1 base and the J gene lost 4 bases, with 3 bases spanning the gap. CDR3 region: CASSVSYNSPLHF. The CDR3 DNA is TGTGCCAGCAGCGTATCATATAATTCACCCCTCCACTTT.

CDR3 DNA: TGTGCCAGTAGTCAGGACAGCAATTCACCCCTCCACTTT. Protein product: CASSQDSNSPLHF. The genes are TRBV19 and TRBJ1-6, with D perhaps matching TRBD1 (6 bases). The germline V gene encodes CDR1 LNHDA and CDR2 SQIVND (reference sequence). The CDR3 loop spans 13 amino acids. The V and J ends lost 5 bases and 7 bases respectively, with 9 bases between them.

The genes are TRBV7-2 and TRBJ1-1, with D perhaps matching TRBD1 (5 bases). V shed 0 bases and J shed 5 bases, with 16 bases lying between them. Germline V lookup: CDR1 SGHTA, CDR2 FQGNSA. The CDR3 spans 16 residues. Here the CDR3 reads CASSLALGPGGTEAFF. CDR3 DNA: TGTGCCAGCAGCTTAGCTCTTGGGCCTGGGGGGACTGAAGCTTTCTTT.

To note about this clone: The same CDR3 also results from other DNA sequences found in this sample. The chain combines TRBV12-3 or TRBV12-4 with TRBJ1-1; the D gene is possibly TRBD1 (5 bases). V was cut by 3 bases and J by 3 bases, with 5 bases left in between. The CDR3 is made up of 12 amino acids. The DNA for the CDR3 is TGTGCCAGCAGTTTCAGGGACACTGAAGCTTTCTTT. Translation gives CASSFRDTEAFF.

V usage is TRBV19 and J usage is TRBJ2-1; 7 bases agree with TRBD2. The junction had 15 bases not matched to a gene; V was cut back by 7 bases and J by 9 bases. Germline CDR1 reads LNHDA; CDR2 reads SQIVND (reference sequence). The CDR3 is made up of 15 amino acids. Written as DNA, the CDR3 is TGTGCCAGTAACCCAGGGACTCAACGGGGGGTTGAGCAGTTCTTC. Translation gives CASNPGTQRGVEQFF.

The chain has TRBV30 and TRBJ1-3; 7 bases match TRBD1. Looked up from germline, CDR1 is GTSNPN and CDR2 is SVGIG (reference sequence). V lost 0 bases, J lost 4 bases, and 0 bases stayed unmatched. This CDR3 has 13 residues. CDR3 coding DNA: TGTGCCTGGAGTGTACAGGGGGGAAACACCATATATTTT. This encodes CAWSVQGGNTIYF.

The rearrangement links TRBV18 to TRBJ1-5; D might be TRBD1 (5 bases). Trimming took off 2 bases at V and 0 bases at J, with 17 bases between the two ends. The V gene's germline CDR1 is KGHSH and CDR2 LQKENI. This CDR3 is built from 18 residues. CDR3 nucleotide sequence: TGTGCCAGCTCACCAACCCCTACAGGAAAGCTTAGCAATCAGCCCCAGCATTTT. Protein sequence: CASSPTPTGKLSNQPQHF.

CDR3 loop: CASSLGRGTHQPQHF. DNA of the CDR3: TGTGCCAGCAGCTTAGGCAGGGGGACACATCAGCCCCAGCATTTT. The genes are TRBV11-2 and TRBJ1-5; 7 nucleotides agree with TRBD1. The germline V gene encodes CDR1 SGHAT and CDR2 FQNNGV. The V segment lost 1 base and the J segment 5 bases; nucleotides outside the gene matches: 5. There are 15 residues in the CDR3.

The chain uses TRBV27 and TRBJ1-1, with 8 bases aligning to TRBD1. V was pared by 4 bases and J by 5 bases, with 9 bases of the junction left unmatched. The CDR3 runs 15 residues. Germline assignment: CDR1 MNHEY and CDR2 SMNVEV (reference sequence). The CDR3 is CASSSLDRGGTEAFF. The CDR3 nucleotides read TGTGCCAGCAGTTCCTTAGACAGGGGAGGAACTGAAGCTTTCTTT.

The rearrangement joins TRBV10-3 to TRBJ1-1; TRBD1 matches at 9 bases. From germline, CDR1 is ENHRY and CDR2 SYGVKD. The CDR3 totals 15 residues. Unmatched junction bases numbered 7, after V lost 4 bases and J lost 4 bases. CDR3 in DNA: TGTGCCATCAGTGGACCGGGACAGGGAATCACTGAAGCTTTCTTT. It codes for CAISGPGQGITEAFF.

V gene TRBV9 combines with J gene TRBJ2-2; tentative D call: TRBD1 (5 bases). The CDR3 spans 14 residues. V was pared by 0 bases and J by 7 bases, with 10 bases between. Germline assignment: CDR1 SGDLS and CDR2 YYNGEE. CDR3 in DNA: TGTGCCAGCAGCGTAGTAGAGACAGTCGGGGAGCTGTTTTTT. Translating it yields CASSVVETVGELFF.

This chain joins TRBV5-6 and TRBJ1-2, with D perhaps TRBD1 (5 bases). V shed 2 bases and J shed 0 bases, with 14 bases lying between them. CDR3 length: 16 residues. CDR1 SGHDT and CDR2 YYEEEE come from the germline V gene. In DNA, the CDR3 is TGTGCCAGCAGCTTTGGAGGGGTCCCAGCTAACTATGGCTACACCTTC. This gives the protein CASSFGGVPANYGYTF.

V is TRBV18 and J is TRBJ1-5, with D possibly TRBD1 on 6 matching bases. CDR1 is KGHSH and CDR2 is LQKENI in the germline V gene. This CDR3 region has 14 residues. V was clipped by 6 bases and J by 2 bases, with 11 bases between them. The CDR3 protein is CASSNRQGNQPQHF. CDR3 nucleotide sequence: TGTGCCAGCTCTAACCGACAGGGCAATCAGCCCCAGCATTTT.

DNA for the CDR3: TGTGCCAGCAGAACAGACAGGAAAGCTTTCTTT. Amino acids: CASRTDRKAFF. The chain is built from TRBV6-5 and TRBJ1-1; D might be TRBD1 (6 bases). The V end lost 6 bases, the J end lost 9 bases, and 11 bases lay between the germline ends. The germline V gene encodes CDR1 MNHEY and CDR2 SVGAGI. The CDR3 covers 11 residues.

V usage is TRBV6-5 and J usage is TRBJ1-1; 9 positions agree with TRBD1. The length of the CDR3 is 16 residues. J was trimmed by 0 bases and V by 2 bases; bases with no gene match: 4. Germline V lookup: CDR1 MNHEY, CDR2 SVGAGI. The CDR3 reads CASSYGTGRVNTEAFF. The CDR3 DNA follows: TGTGCCAGCAGTTACGGGACAGGGCGGGTGAACACTGAAGCTTTCTTT.

The chain recombines TRBV5-1 with TRBJ2-2; a possible D gene is TRBD1 (6 bases). This CDR3 is built from 14 residues. Germline V CDR1 and CDR2: SGHRS, YFSETQ. V gave up 4 bases and J gave up 4 bases, with 11 bases separating them. The CDR3 reads CASSTQGSTGELFF. For the CDR3, the DNA is TGCGCCAGCAGCACGCAGGGGTCCACCGGGGAGCTGTTTTTT.

The gene calls are TRBV18 and TRBJ1-2, with TRBD1 matching over 7 bases. The germline gives CDR1 KGHSH, CDR2 LQKENI. This CDR3 has 15 residues. J gave up 2 bases and V 3 bases, and 6 bases lay outside the gene matches. The CDR3 loop reads CASSPSTGANYGYTF. The CDR3 DNA sequence: TGTGCCAGCTCACCCTCTACAGGGGCGAACTATGGCTACACCTTC.

This clone was detected once. V gene TRBV7-3 combines with J gene TRBJ2-1; 11 positions agree with TRBD2. This CDR3 region has 18 residues. Germline values: CDR1 SGHTA, CDR2 FQGTGA. J gave up 8 bases and V 1 base, and 13 bases lay outside the gene matches. CDR3 protein: CASSLRRETSGKFYEQFF. CDR3 coding DNA: TGTGCCAGCAGCTTAAGGCGCGAGACTAGCGGGAAATTTTATGAGCAGTTCTTC.

The genes are TRBV13 and TRBJ2-1, with TRBD1 identical over 8 bases. Losses at the gene ends were 5 bases for V and 6 bases for J; bases not matched to a gene: 9. CDR1 is PRHDT and CDR2 is FYEKMQ in the germline V gene (reference sequence). CDR3 size: 15 residues. The CDR3 reads CASSHGQGGLNEQFF. In nucleotides, the CDR3 is TGTGCCAGCAGCCACGGACAGGGCGGTCTCAATGAGCAGTTCTTC.

This clone was recorded once. The chain combines TRBV2 with TRBJ2-7; the match to TRBD1 covers 7 bases. The CDR3 sequence is 13 residues long. V was clipped by 4 bases and J by 3 bases; unmatched bases: 3. CDR1 is SNHLY, CDR2 FYNNEI, per germline. CDR3 sequence reads: CASSVGDSYEQYF. Written as DNA, the CDR3 is TGTGCCAGCAGTGTGGGGGACAGCTACGAGCAGTACTTC.